The 12 T cell receptor beta chains listed next were all sequenced from one sample in a study of T cells in localized non-small cell lung cancer. Sequencing was performed with immunoSEQ multiplex PCR; in TCRdb, only in-frame clones are kept and a portion is missing. The sample includes just under 2,000 clones, roughly a third of them seen just once. The sample consisted of lung tumor tissue, taken before any cancer treatment. The origin of the receptors is a male donor older than 55 with stage II lung adenocarcinoma.

J is TRBJ1-1 and V is TRBV18; D remains ambiguous. V was cut by 1 base and J by 1 base, with 13 bases left in between. CDR1 is KGHSH and CDR2 is LQKENI in the germline V gene. The CDR3 is 16 amino acids. The CDR3 DNA follows: TGTGCCAGCTCACCACTATCTCGGCAGCGGAACACTGAAGCTTTCTTT. Its protein product is CASSPLSRQRNTEAFF.

In this sample, this clone turned up a few times. Written as DNA, the CDR3 is TGTGCCAGCAGTCGGGACAGGGAAGAGACCCAGTACTTC. It codes for CASSRDREETQYF. The chain employs TRBV6-8 and TRBJ2-5; 9 bases fit TRBD1. After removal of 5 bases from V and 3 bases from J, the junction contained 1 base not matched to a gene. Germline lookup yields CDR1 MNHGY and CDR2 SAAAGT. This CDR3 has 13 residues.

The V call is TRBV27, the J call TRBJ1-5; the match to TRBD1 covers 8 bases. This CDR3 is 16 amino acids long. CDR1 and CDR2 from the germline V gene are MNHEY and SMNVEV (reference sequence). Unmatched junction bases numbered 9, after V lost 4 bases and J lost 4 bases. CDR3 sequence: CASSSLTGAINQPQHF. CDR3 bases: TGTGCCAGCAGTTCCCTGACAGGGGCTATAAATCAGCCCCAGCATTTT.

In its sample, this clone was seen a few times. This chain uses TRBV27 with TRBJ1-4; tentative D call: TRBD1 (6 bases). Germline loops: CDR1 MNHEY, CDR2 SMNVEV (reference sequence). V was clipped by 5 bases and J by 5 bases, with 18 bases between them. This CDR3 has 16 residues. CDR3 nucleotides: TGTGCCAGCAGTAACCGACAGGCCGGTGTGAATGAAAAACTGTTTTTT. Its translation is CASSNRQAGVNEKLFF.

The V call is TRBV28, the J call TRBJ1-1; no clear D gene. The CDR3 is made up of 14 amino acids. The germline CDR1 and CDR2 sequences are MDHEN and SYDVKM. Trimming removed 2 bases at V and 0 bases at J, with 7 bases between. Here the CDR3 DNA reads TGTGCCAGCAGTTTAGACGGGGTGAACACTGAAGCTTTCTTT. It specifies CASSLDGVNTEAFF.

This clone was detected only a few times. The chain combines TRBV6-8 with TRBJ1-1; possibly TRBD1 for D (5 bases). This CDR3 spans 13 amino acids. Germline CDR1 MNHGY, CDR2 SAAAGT. V was shortened by 6 bases and J by 3 bases, with 11 bases between the two germline ends. In DNA form, the CDR3 reads TGTGCCAGCAGACTGGAAGGGGACACTGAAGCTTTCTTT. The encoded protein is CASRLEGDTEAFF.

This clone was seen a handful of times. The chain joins TRBV6-8 to TRBJ2-2; weak D call: TRBD2 (5 bases). Trimming stripped 5 bases from V and 7 bases from J, with 20 bases between. The germline gives CDR1 MNHGY, CDR2 SAAAGT. The CDR3 consists of 16 residues. CDR3: CASSPPSGVRFGELFF. The CDR3, as DNA: TGTGCCAGCAGTCCCCCTTCCGGGGTTCGTTTCGGGGAGCTGTTTTTT.

The chain is built from TRBV6-8 and TRBJ1-2, with D perhaps matching TRBD1 (5 bases). The V gene's germline CDR1 is MNHGY and CDR2 SAAAGT. CDR3 length: 13 residues. V was trimmed by 5 bases and J by 8 bases, leaving 15 bases between them. The CDR3 DNA reads as TGTGCCAGCAGTGTTCAGGGTGCCGGCGGCTACACCTTC. Its protein product is CASSVQGAGGYTF.

The V and J genes are TRBV10-2 and TRBJ2-5; D may correspond to TRBD1 or TRBD2 (5 bases each). CDR3 length: 16 amino acids. Germline V CDR1 and CDR2: WSHSY, SAAADI. V lost 3 bases to trimming and J lost 1 base, with 15 bases between them. This CDR3 reads CASSDIGVGRQETQYF. The CDR3 coding sequence is TGCGCCAGCAGTGATATCGGGGTGGGGCGCCAAGAGACCCAGTACTTC.

This clone rates as large (0.1 to 1%). This rearrangement joins TRBV6-8 to TRBJ1-5; no clear D. With 7 bases removed from V and 4 bases from J, the gap between germline ends came to 14 bases. Per the germline V gene, CDR1 is MNHGY and CDR2 is SAAAGT. The CDR3 has 14 amino acids. As DNA, the CDR3 is TGTGCCAGCAAGGACGGGAGGGTAAATCAGCCCCAGCATTTT. Its translation: CASKDGRVNQPQHF.

The chain joins TRBV18 to TRBJ2-1; tentatively, D is TRBD1 (5 bases). Trimming pared 0 bases from V and 0 bases from J, leaving 12 bases between. Germline V gene data show CDR1 as KGHSH and CDR2 as LQKENI. The CDR3 sequence is 17 residues long. The CDR3 bases are TGTGCCAGCTCACCACCGTCGACAGCCACCTCCTACAATGAGCAGTTCTTC. It is translated as CASSPPSTATSYNEQFF.

CDR3 loop: CASSPRLAGAYNEQFF. CDR3 in DNA: TGTGCCAGCAGTCCCCGACTAGCGGGAGCCTACAATGAGCAGTTCTTC. This chain connects TRBV28 to TRBJ2-1; 12 bases match TRBD2. CDR1 and CDR2 from the germline V gene are MDHEN and SYDVKM. This CDR3 contains 16 residues. V trimming: 5 bases; J trimming: 2 bases; junction bases outside the gene matches: 4. Together with reference TRBV28 and TRBJ2-1, the CDR3 gives the full variable domain: DVKVTQSSRYLVKRTGEKVFLECVQDMDHENMFWYRQDPGLGLRLIYFSYDVKMKEKGDIPEGYSVSREKKERFSLILESASTNQTSMYLCASSPRLAGAYNEQFFGPGTRLTVL.